This is a list of T cell receptor beta chains from one sample in a study of blood T cell repertoires in COVID-19. The assay was immunoSEQ multiplex PCR, and TCRdb's table has in-frame clones only and misses some. The data show 92,000 or so clones, more than 70% seen once. The sample comprised peripheral blood. These receptors all come from a man in his 60s with acute or convalescent COVID-19. CDR3s include the opening cysteine and the closing phenylalanine or tryptophan. A D gene is named only where the DNA matches it firmly. Clone sizes are given selectively: once, few, many, or a class where the clone is expanded.

v_gene	abundance	len	d_gene	j_gene	CDR3aa	CDR3nt
TRBV5-8	.	15	.	TRBJ2-2	CASSLFPRGTGELFF	TGTGCCAGCAGCCTGTTCCCTCGGGGCACCGGGGAGCTGTTTTTT
TRBV23-1	.	17	TRBD1	TRBJ2-7	CASSLPNLGTDTYEQYF	TGCGCCAGCAGTCTTCCCAACCTGGGGACAGATACCTACGAGCAGTACTTC
TRBV9	.	14	.	TRBJ2-7	CASSVDYPAYEQYF	TGTGCCAGCAGCGTAGACTACCCAGCCTACGAGCAGTACTTC
TRBV11-2	.	19	.	TRBJ1-4	CASSLPRPLPDRTNEKLFF	TGTGCCAGCAGCTTACCCCGTCCCCTTCCCGACAGGACTAATGAAAAACTGTTTTTT
TRBV5-1	.	19	TRBD2	TRBJ2-7	CASSLAASGGADLVREQYF	TGCGCCAGCAGCTTGGCCGCTAGCGGGGGGGCCGACCTCGTACGGGAGCAGTACTTC
TRBV14	.	15	.	TRBJ1-2	CASSQDWARAEGYTF	TGTGCCAGCAGCCAAGATTGGGCCAGGGCAGAAGGCTACACCTTC
TRBV3-1/TRBV3-2	.	16	TRBD1	TRBJ2-7	CASSRATGERTYEQYF	TGTGCCAGCAGCCGCGCTACAGGGGAACGTACCTACGAGCAGTACTTC
TRBV19	.	15	TRBD1	TRBJ2-7	CASRDPGQGNYEQYF	TGTGCCAGTAGAGATCCGGGACAGGGGAACTACGAGCAGTACTTC
TRBV20-1	.	10	.	TRBJ1-5	CSVGNQPQHF	TGCAGTGTCGGCAATCAGCCCCAGCATTTT
TRBV7-9	once	16	.	TRBJ2-1	CASSLAGGASYNEQFF	TGTGCCAGCAGCTTAGCGGGAGGCGCCTCCTACAATGAGCAGTTCTTC
TRBV6-5	.	14	TRBD2	TRBJ2-2	CASKSGGHTGELFF	TGTGCCAGCAAGTCGGGGGGACACACCGGGGAGCTGTTTTTT
TRBV10-1	.	14	TRBD2	TRBJ2-1	CASSDPSGTYEQFF	TGCGCCAGCAGTGACCCTAGCGGGACATATGAGCAGTTCTTC
TRBV5-6	.	15	TRBD1	TRBJ1-4	CASSQLQGEDEKLFF	TGTGCCAGCAGTCAACTTCAGGGGGAAGATGAAAAACTGTTTTTT
TRBV3-1/TRBV3-2	.	14	.	TRBJ1-2	CASSQATGRYGYTF	TGTGCCAGCAGCCAAGCGACAGGAAGGTATGGCTACACCTTC
TRBV6-5	.	15	TRBD2	TRBJ2-1	CASTRLAGVGSEQFF	TGTGCCAGCACCAGACTAGCGGGGGTAGGAAGTGAGCAGTTCTTC
TRBV19	.	19	TRBD2	TRBJ2-1	CASSSSSGRASVSGNEQFF	TGTGCCAGTAGTTCATCTAGCGGGAGGGCCTCGGTCTCGGGGAATGAGCAGTTCTTC
TRBV28	.	13	.	TRBJ2-2	CASSLGRTGELFF	TGTGCCAGCAGTTTGGGGCGTACCGGGGAGCTGTTTTTT
TRBV7-9	.	14	.	TRBJ1-1	CASSFLGQNTEAFF	TGTGCCAGCAGCTTCCTAGGCCAGAACACTGAAGCTTTCTTT
TRBV5-8	.	15	TRBD1	TRBJ1-5	CASSSGQGARQPQHF	TGTGCCAGCAGCTCTGGACAGGGGGCGCGTCAGCCCCAGCATTTT
TRBV5-5	once	15	TRBD2	TRBJ2-2	CASSLRDYSTGELFF	TGTGCCAGCAGCCTACGGGACTACAGCACCGGGGAGCTGTTTTTT
TRBV6-2/TRBV6-3	.	16	TRBD2	TRBJ2-3	CASSYKSGGATDTQYF	TGTGCCAGCAGTTACAAGAGCGGGGGGGCAACAGATACGCAGTATTTT
TRBV19	.	14	.	TRBJ1-1	CASSIGTVNTEAFF	TGTGCCAGTAGTATAGGGACAGTGAACACTGAAGCTTTCTTT
TRBV9	.	14	.	TRBJ1-1	CASSVSSGSAEAFF	TGTGCCAGCAGCGTTTCTTCGGGATCGGCTGAAGCTTTCTTT
TRBV7-6	.	16	TRBD1	TRBJ2-7	CASSLMAQQGAEEQYF	TGTGCCAGCAGCTTAATGGCCCAGCAGGGGGCTGAGGAGCAGTACTTC
TRBV6-6	.	19	TRBD1	TRBJ2-6	CASSPHRGTGGLGANVLTF	TGTGCCAGCAGTCCTCACCGGGGGACAGGGGGCCTTGGGGCCAACGTCCTGACTTTC
TRBV30	.	16	TRBD2	TRBJ2-7	CAWSVVLTGGRYEQYF	TGTGCCTGGAGTGTAGTTTTAACGGGAGGGCGGTACGAGCAGTACTTC
TRBV6-5	.	14	.	TRBJ2-7	CASKGQGIAYEQYF	TGTGCCAGCAAGGGGCAGGGGATTGCCTACGAGCAGTACTTC
TRBV5-1	.	14	TRBD1	TRBJ1-2	CASSLGQGNYGYTF	TGCGCCAGCAGCTTAGGACAGGGCAACTATGGCTACACCTTC